The following is a T cell receptor beta chain sequence with its context. The antigen is unknown. MiXCR, applied by TCRdb to the reads, yields one record per CDR3 protein. This table holds about 890,000 distinct CDR3 sequences, approximately 31% found once. The record originates from a study of T cell repertoires in cytomegalovirus infection. Looking at the study overall: Public TCR beta signatures were indicative of both CMV infection and a matching HLA type. Study results and limitations: Clonotype analysis showed dominance of the ex vivo response by HLA-C-restricted CMV-specific TCR beta clonotypes. Individuals carrying CMV plus the relevant HLA were identified by cumulative frequency of public TCR beta families.

The clonotype was recovered from a human donor in good health (CMV status not recorded). Some clones in this sample may be carry-over from other donors' samples. The sequencing here drew on cultured CD8+ T cells from PBMCs, taken from culture after CMV antigen stimulation.

CDR3 in DNA: TGCGCCAGCAGCCACCCCAACAGGGAATATTCACCCCTCCACTTT. Its translation is CASSHPNREYSPLHF. The V and J genes are TRBV4-3 and TRBJ1-6; TRBD1 might be the D (6 bases). Germline CDR1 and CDR2: LGHNA and YSLEER. The CDR3 extends over 15 amino acids. V lost 3 bases to trimming and J lost 8 bases, with 14 bases between them.